These 28 T cell receptor beta chains share one sample of origin, sequenced in a study of cytomegalovirus exposure and HLA in healthy donors. Amplification used 60 Vbeta primers and 13 Jbeta primers. Libraries were prepared by immunoSEQ multiplex PCR; TCRdb keeps only in-frame clonotypes and omits some of them. This sample yields tens of thousands of clones, of which 65% to 75% are seen a single time; 2% to 2.5% belongs to the top ten. Sequencing used PBMCs. The receptors were sampled from a man aged 25-45 years in good health and CMV-seronegative.

The gene calls are TRBV7-6 and TRBJ1-1; maybe TRBD1 (5 bases). The germline CDR1 and CDR2 sequences are SGHVS and FNYEAQ. This CDR3 spans 17 amino acids. Trimming pared 2 bases from V and 5 bases from J, leaving 21 bases between. Here the CDR3 reads CASSLSPRAGPRTEAFF. The CDR3 coding sequence is TGTGCCAGCAGCTTAAGCCCCCGGGCGGGGCCGAGAACTGAAGCTTTCTTT.

The chain links TRBV5-8 to TRBJ2-1, with D unresolved. The CDR3 has 15 residues. CDR1 and CDR2 from the germline V gene are SGHTS and YDEGEE. V was shortened by 3 bases and J by 7 bases, with 17 bases between the two germline ends. In DNA, the CDR3 is TGTGCCAGCAGCTCTGCCGCCGGATCTAGGAATGAGCAGTTCTTC. Protein product: CASSSAAGSRNEQFF.

The chain is built from TRBV7-9 and TRBJ2-1; 8 nucleotides line up with TRBD2. CDR3 length: 15 amino acids. With V trimmed by 6 bases and J by 7 bases, 11 bases remained unmatched. Germline CDR1 SEHNR, CDR2 FQNEAQ (reference sequence). CDR3 in amino acids: CASRDKAGAGNEQFF. The CDR3 DNA reads TGTGCCAGCAGGGATAAAGCGGGAGCGGGGAATGAGCAGTTCTTC.

Here the CDR3 DNA reads TGTGCCAGCAGTTCGGGGACTAGCGGGAGGATCCCCCCCTACAATGAGCAGTTCTTC. This encodes CASSSGTSGRIPPYNEQFF. This rearrangement joins TRBV27 to TRBJ2-1; 15 positions agree with TRBD2. J was trimmed by 2 bases and V by 4 bases; bases with no gene match: 9. The CDR3 is 19 amino acids. Per the germline V gene, CDR1 is MNHEY and CDR2 is SMNVEV (reference sequence).

This sequence joins TRBV6-1 and TRBJ1-1, with TRBD1 matching 7 bases. V was clipped by 4 bases and J by 1 base; unmatched bases: 3. CDR1 is MNHNS, CDR2 SASEGT, per germline. The CDR3 runs 14 residues. CDR3 DNA sequence: TGTGCCAGCAGTGGATCAGGGGGGAACACTGAAGCTTTCTTT. This sequence encodes CASSGSGGNTEAFF.

The chain has TRBV30 and TRBJ1-1, with D unresolved. CDR1 GTSNPN and CDR2 SVGIG come from the germline V gene (reference sequence). This CDR3 comprises 14 residues. V lost 1 base and J lost 1, with 10 bases in between. The CDR3 spells CAWSDLTGNTEAFF. The CDR3 nucleotides are TGTGCCTGGAGTGATCTGACGGGGAACACTGAAGCTTTCTTT.

The rearrangement links TRBV28 to TRBJ2-7, with D hard to call. Germline values: CDR1 MDHEN, CDR2 SYDVKM. CDR3 length equals 12 residues. V was cut by 9 bases and J by 3 bases, with 12 bases left in between. CDR3 sequence: CASARQNYEQYF. Here the CDR3 DNA reads TGTGCCAGTGCCAGGCAGAACTACGAGCAGTACTTC.

The table lists this clone with a few counts. The J gene is TRBJ2-6, the V gene TRBV27; D remains unclear. This CDR3 is 17 amino acids long. Trimming cost V 7 bases and J 0 bases, with 16 bases left between them. The germline V gene has CDR1 MNHEY and CDR2 SMNVEV (reference sequence). The CDR3 DNA is TGTGCCAGCACTCCCAACTTTTACGGCTCTGGGGCCAACGTCCTGACTTTC. Translating it yields CASTPNFYGSGANVLTF.

This clone has just a few counts. The gene calls are TRBV4-1 and TRBJ1-5; D possibly corresponds to TRBD1 (5 bases). With 0 bases removed from V and 6 bases from J, the gap between germline ends came to 15 bases. Germline lookup yields CDR1 MGHRA and CDR2 YSYEKL. There are 16 residues in the CDR3. This chain's CDR3 is CASSQDSGGGTQPQHF. For the CDR3, the DNA is TGCGCCAGCAGCCAAGATTCAGGCGGGGGGACTCAGCCCCAGCATTTT.

A few counts support this clone. The genes are TRBV4-3 and TRBJ2-3; 11 bases are a match to TRBD2. Looked up from germline, CDR1 is LGHNA and CDR2 is YSLEER. This CDR3 spans 17 amino acids. V trimming: 0 bases; J trimming: 2 bases; junction bases outside the gene matches: 4. The CDR3 spells CASSQEPSGGFTDTQYF. The DNA for the CDR3 is TGCGCCAGCAGCCAAGAGCCTAGCGGGGGGTTCACAGATACGCAGTATTTT.

J is TRBJ2-1 and V is TRBV7-2; 10 positions agree with TRBD2. The V and J ends lost 1 base and 4 bases, in that order; junction bases with no gene match: 1. The CDR3 has 15 amino acids. Germline assignment: CDR1 SGHTA and CDR2 FQGNSA. The CDR3 DNA reads TGTGCCAGCAGCTTAGAAGCGGGGGGGTACAATGAGCAGTTCTTC. It encodes CASSLEAGGYNEQFF.

This chain joins TRBV5-1 and TRBJ1-1; D is undetermined. Deletions cut 0 bases from V and 4 bases from J, with 10 bases between. CDR1 is SGHRS and CDR2 is YFSETQ in the germline V gene. This CDR3 comprises 14 residues. The CDR3 DNA reads as TGCGCCAGCAGCTTGGTTGTAGGGAGCACTGAAGCTTTCTTT. Amino acids: CASSLVVGSTEAFF.

CDR3 DNA: TGTGCCAGCAGCTTGACAGGGGAGGGCGAGCAGTACTTC. It yields the protein CASSLTGEGEQYF. This rearrangement joins TRBV7-3 to TRBJ2-7; tentatively, D is TRBD1 (8 bases). Germline CDR1 reads SGHTA; CDR2 reads FQGTGA. V lost 3 bases and J 6 bases, leaving 12 bases between the germline ends. The CDR3 is 13 residues long. The entire variable domain, with the rest obtained from reference TRBV7-3 and TRBJ2-7, is as follows: GAGVSQTPSNKVTEKGKYVELRCDPISGHTALYWYRQSLGQGPEFLIYFQGTGAADDSGLPNDRFFAVRPEGSVSTLKIQRTERGDSAVYLCASSLTGEGEQYFGPGTRLTVT.

The chain links TRBV14 to TRBJ1-1; D is unresolved. V was clipped by 2 bases and J by 7 bases, with 17 bases between them. CDR1 is SGHDN, CDR2 FVKESK, per germline. The CDR3 consists of 15 residues. The CDR3 sequence: CASSQSGILRFEAFF. CDR3 DNA sequence: TGTGCCAGCAGCCAATCGGGGATTCTACGCTTTGAAGCTTTCTTT.

The chain carries TRBV18 and TRBJ1-5, with 7 nucleotides matching TRBD1. CDR1 is KGHSH, CDR2 LQKENI, per germline. Trimming cost V 3 bases and J 6 bases; bases outside gene matches: 8. This CDR3 region has 15 residues. This CDR3 reads CASSPSGTESQPQHF. The CDR3 nucleotides are TGTGCCAGCTCACCTTCCGGGACAGAAAGTCAGCCCCAGCATTTT.

This rearrangement joins TRBV5-1 to TRBJ2-7, with D perhaps TRBD2 (6 bases). This CDR3 contains 13 residues. The V end was cut by 4 bases, the J end by 5 bases, with 13 bases between. CDR1 SGHRS and CDR2 YFSETQ come from the germline V gene. The CDR3 DNA sequence: TGCGCCAGCAGCCTCGCGGAGGGCCACGAGCAGTACTTC. Protein: CASSLAEGHEQYF.

This sequence joins TRBV30 and TRBJ1-5; 7 nucleotides match TRBD1. This CDR3 comprises 14 residues. The V gene end was trimmed by 3 bases and the J gene end by 0 bases; junction bases not matched to a gene: 2. Germline V gene sequence: CDR1 GTSNPN, CDR2 SVGIG (reference sequence). The CDR3 DNA follows: TGTGCCTGGAGCCCAGGGGGTAGCAATCAGCCCCAGCATTTT. Its translation is CAWSPGGSNQPQHF.

This clone was counted between two and nine times. The J gene is TRBJ2-2, the V gene TRBV9, with 10 bases lining up with TRBD2. J lost 0 bases, V lost 4 bases, and 3 bases had no gene match. The CDR3 sequence is 16 residues long. CDR1 and CDR2 from the germline V gene are SGDLS and YYNGEE. The CDR3 spells CASSIGLAANTGELFF. CDR3 bases: TGTGCCAGCAGCATAGGACTAGCGGCGAACACCGGGGAGCTGTTTTTT.

The rearrangement uses TRBV7-9 and TRBJ2-3, with TRBD2 matching over 10 bases. Trimming removed 5 bases from V and 8 bases from J; junction bases left unmatched: 13. Germline assignment: CDR1 SEHNR and CDR2 FQNEAQ (reference sequence). The CDR3 length is 16 residues. The CDR3 here is CASSHLLAGELGTQYF. CDR3 in DNA: TGTGCCAGCAGCCATCTTCTAGCGGGAGAATTAGGTACGCAGTATTTT.

The chain recombines TRBV9 with TRBJ1-3; D unclear. Germline CDR1 and CDR2: SGDLS and YYNGEE. The CDR3 runs to 15 residues. Deletions cut 4 bases from V and 0 bases from J, with 11 bases between. In nucleotides, the CDR3 is TGTGCCAGCAGCCTTGGAGGATACTCTGGAAACACCATATATTTT. Translation: CASSLGGYSGNTIYF.

The rearrangement links TRBV10-3 to TRBJ1-3, with 9 bases lining up with TRBD1. The length of the CDR3 is 16 residues. Germline lookup yields CDR1 ENHRY and CDR2 SYGVKD. V lost 2 bases and J lost 2; bases outside the gene matches: 4. The CDR3 DNA follows: TGTGCCATCAGTGAGAGGACAGGGGTGACTGGAAACACCATATATTTT. It encodes CAISERTGVTGNTIYF.

This clone was counted only a few times. This chain joins TRBV2 and TRBJ2-7; possible D gene TRBD1, 6 bases. Trimming pared 5 bases from V and 6 bases from J, leaving 8 bases between. CDR3 length: 11 residues. The germline gives CDR1 SNHLY, CDR2 FYNNEI. The CDR3 DNA reads as TGTGCCAGCAGTAGGGGGTCCGAGCAGTACTTC. Translated: CASSRGSEQYF. The complete variable domain, with remaining parts taken from reference TRBV2 and TRBJ2-7, reads EPEVTQTPSHQVTQMGQEVILRCVPISNHLYFYWYRQILGQKVEFLVSFYNNEISEKSEIFDDQFSVERPDGSNFTLKIRSTKLEDSAMYFCASSRGSEQYFGPGTRLTVT.

V usage is TRBV5-1 and J usage is TRBJ2-3; D might be TRBD2 (5 bases). The V gene's germline CDR1 is SGHRS and CDR2 YFSETQ. V was cut by 2 bases and J by 6 bases, with 10 bases left in between. The CDR3 consists of 13 residues. The CDR3: CASSFRDGDTQYF. DNA of the CDR3: TGCGCCAGCAGCTTTCGGGATGGGGATACGCAGTATTTT.

This clone has a single count. The rearrangement links TRBV1 to TRBJ2-1; TRBD1 was called by the table and not checked on the DNA. TRBV1 is termed a pseudogene. The CDR3 runs 10 residues. The CDR3: CTYDIDEQFF. The DNA for the CDR3 is TGCACCTACGACATCGATGAGCAGTTCTTC.

The rearrangement joins TRBV25-1 to TRBJ1-2; D uncertain. The CDR3 is made up of 12 amino acids. The V gene's germline CDR1 is MGHDK and CDR2 SYGVNS. Trimming took off 2 bases at V and 4 bases at J, with 5 bases between the two ends. The CDR3 bases are TGTGCCAGCAGTGAAGAGGGCTATGGCTACACCTTC. Protein product: CASSEEGYGYTF.

The CDR3 sequence: CASSFQENTEAFF. In DNA, the CDR3 is TGTGCCAGCAGTTTTCAGGAGAACACTGAAGCTTTCTTT. J is TRBJ1-1 and V is TRBV6-5; D remains ambiguous. The CDR3 length is 13 residues. V lost 4 bases and J lost 1, with 7 bases in between. Germline assignment: CDR1 MNHEY and CDR2 SVGAGI.

The chain couples TRBV29-1 to TRBJ2-5; possible D gene TRBD2, 7 bases. The CDR3 length is 12 residues. The V end lost 4 bases, the J end lost 6 bases, and 12 bases lay between the germline ends. Germline V CDR1 and CDR2: SQVTM, ANQGSEA. The CDR3 DNA follows: TGCAGCGTTGTTGGGGGGGGGCAGACCCAGTACTTC. This sequence encodes CSVVGGGQTQYF. The entire variable domain, with the rest obtained from reference TRBV29-1 and TRBJ2-5, is as follows: SAVISQKPSRDICQRGTSLTIQCQVDSQVTMMFWYRQQPGQSLTLIATANQGSEATYESGFVIDKFPISRPNLTFSTLTVSNMSPEDSSIYLCSVVGGGQTQYFGPGTRLLVL.

Points on this clone: The sample has other DNA sequences that encode this CDR3 too. This chain joins TRBV28 and TRBJ2-7; 10 nucleotides line up with TRBD1. CDR3 size: 13 residues. Germline V gene sequence: CDR1 MDHEN, CDR2 SYDVKM. The trim removed 4 bases at V and 4 bases at J, leaving 1 base unmatched. CDR3 nucleotide sequence: TGTGCCAGCAGTTCGGGACAGGGGTACGAGCAGTACTTC. Translation gives CASSSGQGYEQYF.